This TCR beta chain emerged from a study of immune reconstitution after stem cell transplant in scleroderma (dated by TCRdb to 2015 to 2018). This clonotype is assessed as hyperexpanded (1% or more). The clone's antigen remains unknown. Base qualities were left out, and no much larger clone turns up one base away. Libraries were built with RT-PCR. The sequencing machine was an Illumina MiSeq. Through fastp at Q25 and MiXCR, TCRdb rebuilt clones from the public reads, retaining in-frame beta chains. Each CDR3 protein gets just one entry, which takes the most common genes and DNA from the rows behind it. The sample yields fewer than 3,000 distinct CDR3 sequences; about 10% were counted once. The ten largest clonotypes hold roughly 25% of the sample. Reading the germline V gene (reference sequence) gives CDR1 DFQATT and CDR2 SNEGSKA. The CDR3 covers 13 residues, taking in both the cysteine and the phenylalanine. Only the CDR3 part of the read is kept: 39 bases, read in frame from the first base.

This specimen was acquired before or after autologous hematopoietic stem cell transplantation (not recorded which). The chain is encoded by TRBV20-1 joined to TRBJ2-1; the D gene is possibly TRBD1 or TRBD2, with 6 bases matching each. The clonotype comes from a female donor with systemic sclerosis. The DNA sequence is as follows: TGCAGCCAACAGGGACTTTTATACAATGAGCAGTTCTTC. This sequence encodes CSQQGLLYNEQFF.